Listed here are 23 T cell receptor beta chains from one sample, sequenced in a study of T cells in Graves' hyperthyroidism and ophthalmopathy. Amplification of TCR beta CDR3 regions was performed using RNA transcripts as template. First-round RT-PCR with HTBI primers amplified the TCR CDR3 region. TCRdb redid the calling of the multiplex PCR reads with MiXCR, one entry per CDR3 protein. Of some 350,000 distinct CDR3 sequences in the sample, approximately 19% are singletons; the top ten hold about 4%. Material for sequencing was blood. The receptors were gathered from a young woman with Graves' hyperthyroidism.

The genes are TRBV15 and TRBJ2-7, with 9 bases that match TRBD2. Germline values: CDR1 LNHNV, CDR2 YYDKDF (reference sequence). The length of the CDR3 is 15 residues. J gave up 0 bases and V 0 bases, and 0 bases lay outside the gene matches. CDR3 amino acids: CATSREREGSYEQYF. The CDR3 region has the DNA TGTGCCACCAGCAGAGAGCGGGAGGGCTCCTACGAGCAGTACTTC.

The rearrangement uses TRBV6-2 or TRBV6-3 and TRBJ2-7; TRBD2 might be the D (5 bases). The V end was cut by 8 bases, the J end by 5 bases, with 19 bases between. Per the germline V gene, CDR1 is MNHEY and CDR2 is SVGEGT. The CDR3 covers 14 residues. The CDR3 nucleotides read TGTGCCAGCTACTACGGAACTAGTCCCCACGAGCAGTACTTC. Its protein is CASYYGTSPHEQYF.

At least ten counts were recorded for this clonotype. The chain recombines TRBV10-2 with TRBJ1-2; the D gene is possibly TRBD1 (6 bases). Trimming took off 7 bases at V and 8 bases at J, with 20 bases between the two ends. The CDR3 has 14 amino acids. Per the germline V gene, CDR1 is WSHSY and CDR2 is SAAADI. In DNA form, the CDR3 reads TGCGCCAGCACTAATTCTCGGGACAACATCGGCTACACCTTC. This sequence encodes CASTNSRDNIGYTF.

On this clonotype: A junction boundary mismatches the germline segment, possibly from a read error. V usage is TRBV11-2 and J usage is TRBJ1-6, with D hard to call. Germline V gene data show CDR1 as SGHAT and CDR2 as FQNNGV. The CDR3 sequence is 15 residues long. The CDR3 DNA follows: TGTGCCAGCAGCTTACAGCCCTATCTTAATTCACCCATCCACTTT. This sequence encodes CASSLQPYLNSPIHF.

This clonotype was counted many times. The chain has TRBV6-2 or TRBV6-3 and TRBJ2-5, with TRBD2 matching 12 bases. In germline, CDR1 is MNHEY, CDR2 SVGEGT. CDR3 length: 15 residues. V shed 4 bases and J 5 bases; nucleotides not matched to a gene: 5. CDR3 sequence reads: CASSWGLAGEETQYF. The CDR3 DNA sequence: TGTGCCAGCAGTTGGGGACTAGCGGGTGAGGAGACCCAGTACTTC.

This clonotype has a count of ten or more. A much larger clone sits a single nucleotide away, making a read error possible. The J gene is TRBJ1-1, the V gene TRBV6-5; 9 nucleotides line up with TRBD1. CDR3 length equals 17 residues. Germline CDR1 reads MNHEY; CDR2 reads SVGAGI. J was trimmed by 1 base and V by 7 bases; bases with no gene match: 13. Written as DNA, the CDR3 is TGTGCCAGCATTAATAAGGGGACAGGGACGAGGAACACTGAAGCTTTCTTT. It codes for CASINKGTGTRNTEAFF.

This clonotype has ten or more counts. V usage is TRBV15 and J usage is TRBJ1-2, with D possibly being TRBD1 (6 bases). Trimming removed 4 bases from V and 2 bases from J, with 11 bases in between. Germline values: CDR1 LNHNV, CDR2 YYDKDF (reference sequence). This CDR3 contains 14 residues. Written as DNA, the CDR3 is TGTGCCACCAGCAAAGTCCAGGGGAACTATGGCTACACCTTC. Translation gives CATSKVQGNYGYTF.

This clonotype was detected ten times or more. The chain is built from TRBV28 and TRBJ1-1, with 9 positions matching TRBD1. Germline CDR1 MDHEN, CDR2 SYDVKM. V shed 6 bases and J 3 bases; nucleotides not matched to a gene: 5. The length of the CDR3 is 14 residues. The CDR3 is CASRTGGGDTEAFF. CDR3 in DNA: TGTGCCAGCAGAACAGGGGGCGGGGACACTGAAGCTTTCTTT.

V and J are TRBV5-1 and TRBJ2-2; no clear D. The CDR3 consists of 12 residues. Germline assignment: CDR1 SGHRS and CDR2 YFSETQ. V lost 4 bases, J lost 8 bases, and 9 bases lay in between. The CDR3 region has the DNA TGCGCCAGCAGCGCGATGATAGGGGAGCTGTTTTTT. The encoded protein is CASSAMIGELFF.

V and J are TRBV30 and TRBJ1-1, with no clear D. The CDR3 is 13 amino acids. Germline-derived CDR1 and CDR2 are GTSNPN and SVGIG (reference sequence). The V end lost 3 bases, the J end lost 1 base, and 9 bases lay between the germline ends. CDR3 in amino acids: CAWSASWNTEAFF. The CDR3 nucleotides read TGTGCCTGGAGCGCCTCTTGGAACACTGAAGCTTTCTTT.

For this clonotype: The final CDR3 position lacks the conserved phenylalanine or tryptophan, pointing to a likely read error. The chain uses TRBV7-8 and TRBJ1-5; 7 bases are shared with TRBD1. Losses at the gene ends were 2 bases for V and 3 bases for J; bases not matched to a gene: 10. CDR3 length equals 17 residues. Germline CDR1 is SGHVS and CDR2 is FQNEAQ. In DNA, the CDR3 is TGTGCCAGCAGCTTAACAGGGGTGAAGAGGGACAATCAGCCCCAGCATGTT. Encoded protein: CASSLTGVKRDNQPQHV.

This clonotype showed up many times. A read error may account for a junction end that differs from germline. This chain links TRBV14 with TRBJ1-2, with unresolved D. The CDR3 runs to 13 residues. Germline CDR1 is SGHDN and CDR2 is FVKESK. The CDR3 is CASSQDLNYGYTF. As DNA, the CDR3 is TGTGCCAGCAGTCAAGACCTTAACTATGGCTACACCTTC.

Of note for this clonotype: This could be a read error, since a much larger clone is one nucleotide away. The J gene is TRBJ2-3, the V gene TRBV28; no clear D. Germline CDR1 reads MDHEN; CDR2 reads SYDVKM. The CDR3 extends over 14 amino acids. Trimming cost V 7 bases and J 2 bases, with 13 bases left between them. The CDR3 nucleotides are TGTGCCAGCATCCGTATAGCAGACACAGATACGCAGTATTTT. Protein sequence: CASIRIADTDTQYF.

Ten or more counts support this clonotype. The rearrangement joins TRBV11-2 to TRBJ2-7; weak D call: TRBD1 (6 bases). CDR3 size: 15 residues. V was cut by 5 bases and J by 0 bases, with 14 bases left in between. CDR1 is SGHAT and CDR2 is FQNNGV in the germline V gene. CDR3 DNA sequence: TGTGCCAGCAGCCCGTCCGGGACAATCTCCTACGAGCAGTACTTC. Protein: CASSPSGTISYEQYF.

This clonotype was counted only a few times. The junction and the germline gene differ at one end; a read error may be behind it. The chain employs TRBV18 and TRBJ1-1, with D unresolved. This CDR3 has 13 amino acids. CDR1 and CDR2 from the germline V gene are KGHSH and LQKENI. DNA of the CDR3: TGTGCCAGCTCGCCACATCGGGCTACTGAAGCTTTCTTT. It translates to CASSPHRATEAFF. The variable domain in full, completed from reference TRBV18 and TRBJ1-1, reads NAGVMQNPRHLVRRRGQEARLRCSPMKGHSHVYWYRQLPEEGLKFMVYLQKENIIDESGMPKERFSAEFPKEGPSILRIQQVVRGDSAAYFCASSPHRATEAFFGQGTRLTVV.

The CDR3 nucleotides are TGTGCCAGCAAGCACCGGGACGGGCTTTACGAGCAGTACTTC. This codes for CASKHRDGLYEQYF. V gene TRBV2 combines with J gene TRBJ2-7; D assignment may be TRBD1 or TRBD2 (5 bases each). Trimming took off 7 bases at V and 4 bases at J, with 17 bases between the two ends. CDR1 SNHLY and CDR2 FYNNEI come from the germline V gene. The CDR3 contains 14 residues.

A word on this clonotype: Being one base from a much bigger clone, this may be a read error. V and J are TRBV27 and TRBJ1-1, with D maybe TRBD1 (5 bases). In germline, CDR1 is MNHEY, CDR2 SMNVEV (reference sequence). The CDR3 spans 14 residues. In nucleotides, the CDR3 is TGTGCCATCAGTTTTGATAGGGGAAGGACTGAAGCTTTCTTT. Translating gives CAISFDRGRTEAFF.

This clonotype was detected many times. The CDR3 protein is CASAIRVNLNYGYTF. The CDR3 nucleotides are TGCGCCAGCGCCATCCGGGTTAACCTGAACTATGGCTACACCTTC. The V and J genes are TRBV4-1 and TRBJ1-2; no clear D gene. CDR3 length equals 15 residues. V dropped 8 bases and J dropped 2 bases, with 18 bases sitting between them. CDR1 is MGHRA, CDR2 YSYEKL, per germline.

Many counts were recorded for this clonotype. The chain links TRBV5-1 to TRBJ2-5; D gene unclear. The CDR3 contains 16 residues. Germline V gives CDR1 SGHRS, CDR2 YFSETQ. With 1 base removed from V and 3 bases from J, the gap between germline ends came to 16 bases. CDR3 DNA sequence: TGCGCCAGCAGCTTGACAGTAGTTCGTCATGAAGAGACCCAGTACTTC. It specifies CASSLTVVRHEETQYF. The full variable domain, completed using reference TRBV5-1 and TRBJ2-5, is KAGVTQTPRYLIKTRGQQVTLSCSPISGHRSVSWYQQTPGQGLQFLFEYFSETQRNKGNFPGRFSGRQFSNSRSEMNVSTLELGDSALYLCASSLTVVRHEETQYFGPGTRLLVL.

This clonotype was seen ten or more times. The chain uses TRBV30 and TRBJ2-2; D remains ambiguous. Germline CDR1 reads GTSNPN; CDR2 reads SVGIG (reference sequence). Between the trimmed V and J ends, which lost 5 bases and 4 bases, there was a span of 11 bases. The CDR3 has 13 residues. The CDR3 region is CAWPAPFTGELFF. CDR3 bases: TGTGCCTGGCCTGCCCCGTTCACCGGGGAGCTGTTTTTT. The variable domain in full, with the rest retrieved from reference TRBV30 and TRBJ2-2, is SQTIHQWPATLVQPVGSPLSLECTVEGTSNPNLYWYRQAAGRGLQLLFYSVGIGQISSEVPQNLSASRPQDRQFILSSKKLLLSDSGFYLCAWPAPFTGELFFGEGSRLTVL.

This clonotype was counted a few times. The rearrangement uses TRBV12-3 or TRBV12-4 and TRBJ2-2; 8 bases agree with TRBD2. Losses at the gene ends were 1 base for V and 0 bases for J; bases not matched to a gene: 1. The CDR3 has 16 residues. The CDR3 DNA reads as TGTGCCAGCAGTTTAGACGGGGGGGCGAACACCGGGGAGCTGTTTTTT. Protein product: CASSLDGGANTGELFF.

This clonotype was counted many times. The V and J genes are TRBV12-3 or TRBV12-4 and TRBJ1-2, with 10 bases lining up with TRBD1. CDR3 length equals 17 residues. The V gene end was trimmed by 3 bases and the J gene end by 5 bases; junction bases not matched to a gene: 12. Here the CDR3 reads CASSFRQGATGLYGYTF. The CDR3 DNA reads as TGTGCCAGCAGTTTCCGACAGGGGGCAACGGGATTGTATGGCTACACCTTC.

Regarding this clonotype: A much larger clone differs from this one at a single base, so this may be a read error. The chain joins TRBV6-5 to TRBJ2-4, with 8 bases fitting TRBD2. The length of the CDR3 is 15 residues. From germline, CDR1 is MNHEY and CDR2 SVGAGI. CDR3 coding DNA: TGTGCCAGCAGTTACTCCGGGACTAGTTTTAACATTAAGTACTTC. Translated: CASSYSGTSFNIKYF.